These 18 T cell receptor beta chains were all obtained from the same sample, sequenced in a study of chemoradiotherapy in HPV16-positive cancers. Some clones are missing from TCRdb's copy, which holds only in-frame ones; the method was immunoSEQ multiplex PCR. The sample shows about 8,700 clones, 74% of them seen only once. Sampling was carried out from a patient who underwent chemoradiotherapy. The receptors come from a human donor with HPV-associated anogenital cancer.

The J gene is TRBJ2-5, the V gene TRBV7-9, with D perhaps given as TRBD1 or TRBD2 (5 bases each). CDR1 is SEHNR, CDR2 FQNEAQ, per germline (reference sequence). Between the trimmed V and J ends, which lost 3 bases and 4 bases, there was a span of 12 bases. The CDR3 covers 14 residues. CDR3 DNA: TGTGCCAGCAGCTTCGGGACGCCATTAGAGACCCAGTACTTC. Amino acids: CASSFGTPLETQYF. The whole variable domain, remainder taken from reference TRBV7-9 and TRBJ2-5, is DTGVSQNPRHKITKRGQNVTFRCDPISEHNRLYWYRQTLGQGPEFLTYFQNEAQLEKSRLLSDRFSAERPKGSFSTLEIQRTEQGDSAMYLCASSFGTPLETQYFGPGTRLLVL.

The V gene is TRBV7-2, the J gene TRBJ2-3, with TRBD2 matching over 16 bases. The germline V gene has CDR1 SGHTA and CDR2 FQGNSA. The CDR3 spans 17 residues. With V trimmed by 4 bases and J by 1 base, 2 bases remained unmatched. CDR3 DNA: TGTGCCAGCAGCTGGGGACTAGCGGGAGGGGGCACAGATACGCAGTATTTT. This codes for CASSWGLAGGGTDTQYF.

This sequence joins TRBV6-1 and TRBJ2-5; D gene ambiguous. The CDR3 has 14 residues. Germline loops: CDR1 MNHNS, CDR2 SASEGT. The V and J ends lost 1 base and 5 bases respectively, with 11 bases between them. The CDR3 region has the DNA TGTGCCAGCAGTGAAGGGGTATACCCGGAGACCCAGTACTTC. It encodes CASSEGVYPETQYF.

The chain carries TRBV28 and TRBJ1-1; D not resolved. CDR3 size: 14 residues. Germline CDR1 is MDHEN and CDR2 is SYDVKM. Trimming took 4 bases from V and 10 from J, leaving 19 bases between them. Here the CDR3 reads CASSSITIAGGAFF. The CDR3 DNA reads TGTGCCAGCAGTTCCATTACAATAGCAGGAGGAGCTTTCTTT.

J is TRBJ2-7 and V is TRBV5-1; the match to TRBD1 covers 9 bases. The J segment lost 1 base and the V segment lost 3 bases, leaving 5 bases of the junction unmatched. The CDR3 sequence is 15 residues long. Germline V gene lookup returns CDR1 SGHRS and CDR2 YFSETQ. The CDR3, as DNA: TGCGCCAGCAGCTCCACTGGACAGGGGTCCTACGAGCAGTACTTC. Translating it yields CASSSTGQGSYEQYF.

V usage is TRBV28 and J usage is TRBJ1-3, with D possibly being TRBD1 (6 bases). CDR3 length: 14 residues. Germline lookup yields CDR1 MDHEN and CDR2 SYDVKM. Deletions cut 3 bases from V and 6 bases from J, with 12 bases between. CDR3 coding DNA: TGTGCCAGCAGTTTGGCAGGGGCGAAAAACACCATATATTTT. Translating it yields CASSLAGAKNTIYF.

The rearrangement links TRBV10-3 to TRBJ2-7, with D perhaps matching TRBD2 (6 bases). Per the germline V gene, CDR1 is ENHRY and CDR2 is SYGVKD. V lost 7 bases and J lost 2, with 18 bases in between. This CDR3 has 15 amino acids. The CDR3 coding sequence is TGTGCCATCAAATCCCGGGACTCATCCCCCTACGAGCAGTACTTC. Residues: CAIKSRDSSPYEQYF.

This CDR3 is CAWGLGPNYGYTF. Here the CDR3 DNA reads TGTGCCTGGGGTCTGGGCCCTAACTATGGCTACACCTTC. The V call is TRBV30, the J call TRBJ1-2; D gene ambiguous. Looked up from germline, CDR1 is GTSNPN and CDR2 is SVGIG (reference sequence). The CDR3 sequence is 13 residues long. Trimming pared 5 bases from V and 0 bases from J, leaving 10 bases between.

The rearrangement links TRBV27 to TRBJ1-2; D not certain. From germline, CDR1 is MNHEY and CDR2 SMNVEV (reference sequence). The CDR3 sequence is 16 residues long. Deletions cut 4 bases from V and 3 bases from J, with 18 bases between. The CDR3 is CASSSLLRGIDYGYTF. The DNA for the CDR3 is TGTGCCAGCAGTTCCTTGTTGCGGGGAATCGACTATGGCTACACCTTC.

The CDR3 sequence: CSVKGYEQYF. DNA for the CDR3: TGCAGCGTCAAGGGTTACGAGCAGTACTTC. J is TRBJ2-7 and V is TRBV29-1; D is unclear. The CDR3 contains 10 residues. Germline V gives CDR1 SQVTM, CDR2 ANQGSEA. The V and J ends lost 6 bases and 4 bases respectively, with 7 bases between them.

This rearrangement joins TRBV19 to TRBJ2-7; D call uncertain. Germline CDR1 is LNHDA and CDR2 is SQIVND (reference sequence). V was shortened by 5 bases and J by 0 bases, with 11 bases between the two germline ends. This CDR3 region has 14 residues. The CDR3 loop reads CASSLTRNSYEQYF. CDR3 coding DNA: TGTGCCAGTAGTCTGACCCGGAACTCCTACGAGCAGTACTTC. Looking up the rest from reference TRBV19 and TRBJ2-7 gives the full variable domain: DGGITQSPKYLFRKEGQNVTLSCEQNLNHDAMYWYRQDPGQGLRLIYYSQIVNDFQKGDIAEGYSVSREKKESFPLTVTSAQKNPTAFYLCASSLTRNSYEQYFGPGTRLTVT.

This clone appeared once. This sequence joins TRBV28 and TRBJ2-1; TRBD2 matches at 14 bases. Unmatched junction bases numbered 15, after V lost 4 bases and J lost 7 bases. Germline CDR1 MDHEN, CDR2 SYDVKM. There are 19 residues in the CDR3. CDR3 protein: CASSSLLGTSGRDPNEQFF. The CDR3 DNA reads TGTGCCAGCAGTTCCCTCCTAGGGACTAGCGGGAGAGATCCAAATGAGCAGTTCTTC.

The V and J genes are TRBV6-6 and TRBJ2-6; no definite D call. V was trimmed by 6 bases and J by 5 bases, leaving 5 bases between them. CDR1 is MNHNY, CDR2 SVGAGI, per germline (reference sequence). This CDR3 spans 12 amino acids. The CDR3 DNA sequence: TGTGCCAGCAGCCCGCGGGCCAACGTCCTGACTTTC. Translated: CASSPRANVLTF.

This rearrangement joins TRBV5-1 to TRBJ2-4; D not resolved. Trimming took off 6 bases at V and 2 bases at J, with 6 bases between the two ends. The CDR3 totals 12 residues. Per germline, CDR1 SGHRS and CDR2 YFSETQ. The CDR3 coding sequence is TGCGCCAGCAAAGGAACCAAAAACATTCAGTACTTC. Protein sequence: CASKGTKNIQYF.

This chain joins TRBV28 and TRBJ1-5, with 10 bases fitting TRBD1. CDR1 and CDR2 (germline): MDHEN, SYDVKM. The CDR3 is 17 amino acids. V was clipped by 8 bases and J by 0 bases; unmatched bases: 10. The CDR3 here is CASRNRDRGYSNQPQHF. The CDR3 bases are TGTGCCAGCCGGAACCGGGACAGGGGTTATAGCAATCAGCCCCAGCATTTT.

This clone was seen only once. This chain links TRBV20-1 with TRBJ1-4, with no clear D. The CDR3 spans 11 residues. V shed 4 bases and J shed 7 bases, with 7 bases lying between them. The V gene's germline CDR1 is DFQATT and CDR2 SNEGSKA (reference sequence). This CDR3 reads CSAIGGEKLFF. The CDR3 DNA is TGCAGTGCTATCGGAGGTGAAAAACTGTTTTTT.

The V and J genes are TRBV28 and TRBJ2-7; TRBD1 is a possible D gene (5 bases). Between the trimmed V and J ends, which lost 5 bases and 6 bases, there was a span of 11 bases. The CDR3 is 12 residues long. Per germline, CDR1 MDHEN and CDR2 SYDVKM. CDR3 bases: TGTGCCAGCAGTCCAGGGTTCCGCGAGCAGTACTTC. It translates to CASSPGFREQYF.

This CDR3 reads CASSEDTNYGYTF. The CDR3 DNA reads as TGTGCCAGCAGTGAAGACACTAACTATGGCTACACCTTC. This chain joins TRBV6-1 and TRBJ1-2; D is undetermined. Germline CDR1 reads MNHNS; CDR2 reads SASEGT. The CDR3 contains 13 residues. Between the trimmed V and J ends, which lost 1 base and 0 bases, there was a span of 3 bases.